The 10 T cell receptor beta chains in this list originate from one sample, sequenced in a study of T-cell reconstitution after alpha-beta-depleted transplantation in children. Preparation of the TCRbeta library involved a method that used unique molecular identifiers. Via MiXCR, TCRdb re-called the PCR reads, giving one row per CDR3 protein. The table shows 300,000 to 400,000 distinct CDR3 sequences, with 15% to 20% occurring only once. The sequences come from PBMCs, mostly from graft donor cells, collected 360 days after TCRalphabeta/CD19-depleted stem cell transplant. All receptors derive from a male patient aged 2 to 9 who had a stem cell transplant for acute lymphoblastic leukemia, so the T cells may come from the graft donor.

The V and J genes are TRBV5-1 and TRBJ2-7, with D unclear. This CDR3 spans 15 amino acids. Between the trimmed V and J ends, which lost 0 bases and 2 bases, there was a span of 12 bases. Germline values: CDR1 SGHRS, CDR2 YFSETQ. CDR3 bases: TGCGCCAGCAGCTTGGTGGCAGCGAACCCCTACGAGCAGTACTTC. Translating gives CASSLVAANPYEQYF.

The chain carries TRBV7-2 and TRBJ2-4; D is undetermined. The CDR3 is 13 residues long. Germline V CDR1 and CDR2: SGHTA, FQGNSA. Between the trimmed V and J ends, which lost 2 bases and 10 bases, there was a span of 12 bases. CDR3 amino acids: CASSLSLAPIQYF. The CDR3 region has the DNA TGTGCCAGCAGCTTATCCCTGGCTCCGATTCAGTACTTC.

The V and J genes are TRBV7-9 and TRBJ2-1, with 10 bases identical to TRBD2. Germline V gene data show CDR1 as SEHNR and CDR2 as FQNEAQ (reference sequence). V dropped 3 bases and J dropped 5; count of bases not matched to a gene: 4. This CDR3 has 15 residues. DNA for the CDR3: TGTGCCAGCAGCTTTAGCGGGAGGTGGGACAATGAGCAGTTCTTC. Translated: CASSFSGRWDNEQFF.

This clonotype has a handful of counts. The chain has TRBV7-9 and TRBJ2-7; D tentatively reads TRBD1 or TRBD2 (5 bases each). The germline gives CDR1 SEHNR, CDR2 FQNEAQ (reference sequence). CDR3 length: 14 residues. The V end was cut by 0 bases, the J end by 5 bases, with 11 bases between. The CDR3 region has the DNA TGTGCCAGCAGCTTAGCCGGGACCGCCCACGAGCAGTACTTC. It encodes CASSLAGTAHEQYF. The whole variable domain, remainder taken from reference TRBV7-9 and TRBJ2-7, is DTGVSQNPRHKITKRGQNVTFRCDPISEHNRLYWYRQTLGQGPEFLTYFQNEAQLEKSRLLSDRFSAERPKGSFSTLEIQRTEQGDSAMYLCASSLAGTAHEQYFGPGTRLTVT.

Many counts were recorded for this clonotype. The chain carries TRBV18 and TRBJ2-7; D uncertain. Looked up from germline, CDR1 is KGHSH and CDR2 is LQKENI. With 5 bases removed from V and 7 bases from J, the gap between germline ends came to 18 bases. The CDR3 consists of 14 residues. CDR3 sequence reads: CASSSAGSVGEQYF. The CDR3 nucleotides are TGTGCCAGCTCAAGTGCTGGCAGTGTGGGTGAGCAGTACTTC. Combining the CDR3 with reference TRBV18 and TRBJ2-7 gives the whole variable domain NAGVMQNPRHLVRRRGQEARLRCSPMKGHSHVYWYRQLPEEGLKFMVYLQKENIIDESGMPKERFSAEFPKEGPSILRIQQVVRGDSAAYFCASSSAGSVGEQYFGPGTRLTVT.

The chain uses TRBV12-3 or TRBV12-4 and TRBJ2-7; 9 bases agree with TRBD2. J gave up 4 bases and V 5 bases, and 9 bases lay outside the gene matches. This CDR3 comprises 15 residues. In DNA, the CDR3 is TGTGCCAGCAGTGCAGCGGCGGGAGGGTTTTACGAGCAGTACTTC. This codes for CASSAAAGGFYEQYF.

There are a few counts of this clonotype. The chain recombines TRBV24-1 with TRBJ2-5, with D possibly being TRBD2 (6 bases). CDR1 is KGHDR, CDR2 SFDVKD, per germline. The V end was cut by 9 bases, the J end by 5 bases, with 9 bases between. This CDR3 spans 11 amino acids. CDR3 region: CATEAGETQYF. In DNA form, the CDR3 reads TGTGCCACCGAGGCGGGGGAGACCCAGTACTTC.

For the CDR3, the DNA is TGCGCCAGCAGCCAAGTGTACACACAGAACTATGGCTACACCTTC. Protein product: CASSQVYTQNYGYTF. The chain uses TRBV4-3 and TRBJ1-2, with D unresolved. Germline V lookup: CDR1 LGHNA, CDR2 YSLEER. The V gene lost 1 base and the J gene lost 2 bases, with 11 bases spanning the gap. This CDR3 is built from 15 residues.

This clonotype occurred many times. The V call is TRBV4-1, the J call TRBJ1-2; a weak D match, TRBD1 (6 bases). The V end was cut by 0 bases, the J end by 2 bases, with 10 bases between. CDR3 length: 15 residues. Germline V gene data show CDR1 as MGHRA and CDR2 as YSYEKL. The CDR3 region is CASSQETGKNYGYTF. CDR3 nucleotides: TGCGCCAGCAGCCAAGAAACAGGGAAGAACTATGGCTACACCTTC.

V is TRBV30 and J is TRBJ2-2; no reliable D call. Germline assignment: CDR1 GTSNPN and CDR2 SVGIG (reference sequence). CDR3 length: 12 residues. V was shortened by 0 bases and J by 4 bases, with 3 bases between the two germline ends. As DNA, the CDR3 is TGTGCCTGGAGTGTCGTCACCGGGGAGCTGTTTTTT. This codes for CAWSVVTGELFF.